One sample yielded the 8 T cell receptor beta chains listed below, sequenced in a study of T cells in Graves' hyperthyroidism and ophthalmopathy. The CDR3 regions of TCR beta were amplified from RNA transcripts. First-round RT-PCR targeting the TCR CDR3 was performed with the HTBI primer set. Each CDR3 protein is one row after TCRdb ran MiXCR on the multiplex PCR reads. Of roughly 400,000 distinct CDR3 sequences listed, about 14% are singletons. The sample taken for sequencing was blood. Receptors were obtained from a man over 45 with Graves' ophthalmopathy.

The count of this clonotype is one. A clone one base away is much larger, so this may be a read error. This chain connects TRBV20-1 to TRBJ1-4; D remains unclear. This CDR3 region has 14 residues. Germline CDR1 and CDR2: DFQATT and SNEGSKA (reference sequence). In DNA, the CDR3 is TGCAGTGCTCTCGACGGAGCAACTGATGAAAAACTGTTTTTT. Translated, it gives CSALDGATDEKLFF.

In the case of this clonotype: A read error may explain this, as a much larger clone is one base away. V is TRBV12-3 or TRBV12-4 and J is TRBJ1-6, with D uncertain. There are 14 residues in the CDR3. V was trimmed by 6 bases and J by 9 bases, leaving 15 bases between them. The CDR3 is CASSPVLRSSPLHF. The CDR3 nucleotides read TGTGCCAGCAGCCCCGTGCTTCGCAGTTCACCCCTCCACTTT.

This clonotype was counted many times. The genes are TRBV29-1 and TRBJ1-1; 7 positions agree with TRBD1. Germline V gives CDR1 SQVTM, CDR2 ANQGSEA. The CDR3 has 14 residues. The J segment lost 0 bases and the V segment lost 4 bases, leaving 5 bases of the junction unmatched. The DNA of the CDR3 is TGCAGCGTTGCACAGGGGACCCTGAACACTGAAGCTTTCTTT. Amino acid sequence: CSVAQGTLNTEAFF.

This clonotype was seen repeatedly, ten times or more. This sequence joins TRBV12-3 or TRBV12-4 and TRBJ2-3; tentatively, D is TRBD2 (6 bases). V shed 4 bases and J shed 2 bases, with 19 bases lying between them. The CDR3 contains 17 residues. Here the CDR3 DNA reads TGTGCCAGCAGTTCTCAGGTCCCGGGAGAGTACACAGATACGCAGTATTTT. Protein: CASSSQVPGEYTDTQYF.

The rearrangement joins TRBV24-1 to TRBJ2-6; D remains unclear. Deletions cut 5 bases from V and 4 bases from J, with 11 bases between. Germline values: CDR1 KGHDR, CDR2 SFDVKD. The CDR3 length is 15 residues. The CDR3 DNA follows: TGTGCCACCAGTGCCGCTGGGTCCGGGGCCAACGTCCTGACTTTC. Translated, it gives CATSAAGSGANVLTF.

This clonotype was seen repeatedly, ten times or more. This chain uses TRBV7-9 with TRBJ2-7; no reliable D call. CDR1 SEHNR and CDR2 FQNEAQ come from the germline V gene (reference sequence). Trimming stripped 4 bases from V and 7 bases from J, with 8 bases between. CDR3 length: 11 amino acids. CDR3 DNA sequence: TGTGCCAGCAGCTATTTTGGGGAGCAGTACTTC. Residues: CASSYFGEQYF. Based on the CDR3 plus reference TRBV7-9 and TRBJ2-7, the full variable domain is DTGVSQNPRHKITKRGQNVTFRCDPISEHNRLYWYRQTLGQGPEFLTYFQNEAQLEKSRLLSDRFSAERPKGSFSTLEIQRTEQGDSAMYLCASSYFGEQYFGPGTRLTVT.

The rearrangement uses TRBV27 and TRBJ1-2, with D possibly matching TRBD1 (5 bases). Trimming took off 1 base at V and 4 bases at J, with 13 bases between the two ends. CDR1 and CDR2 from the germline V gene are MNHEY and SMNVEV (reference sequence). This CDR3 comprises 15 residues. Here the CDR3 DNA reads TGTGCCAGCAGTTTATTAGGACGGACACGCTATGGCTACACCTTC. Translation: CASSLLGRTRYGYTF.

This clonotype was counted many times. This chain joins TRBV10-3 and TRBJ2-1, with D possibly being TRBD2 (13 bases). V lost 6 bases and J lost 0, with 30 bases in between. This CDR3 contains 21 residues. Germline V gives CDR1 ENHRY, CDR2 SYGVKD. This CDR3 is CAIRGQGARTSGGLSYNEQFF. The DNA of the CDR3 is TGTGCCATCAGGGGACAGGGGGCGAGGACTAGCGGGGGCCTCTCCTACAATGAGCAGTTCTTC.